The entry below gives a single T cell receptor (beta chain) sequence along with its context. This CDR3 is built from 16 residues. V lost 0 bases to trimming and J lost 1 base, with 11 bases between them. Germline CDR1 SGHNT, CDR2 YENEEA. The data were produced by immunoSEQ multiplex PCR, yet TCRdb's version contains in-frame clones alone and is incomplete. This repertoire shows under 200,000 clones, 91% found once; its top ten account for about 1.6%. The data were obtained in a study of control samples from healthy donors and cancer patients. The sequenced sample was blood. The rearrangement links TRBV11-3 to TRBJ2-3; D might be TRBD1 (5 bases). This TCR derives from a woman aged 30 to 39 in good health. Here the CDR3 DNA reads TGTGCCAGCAGCTTAGATGGGGCTTATCGCACAGATACGCAGTATTTT. Translated, it gives CASSLDGAYRTDTQYF.